The 30 T cell receptor beta chains below come from one sample, sequenced in a study of blood T cell repertoires in COVID-19. Clones were read by immunoSEQ multiplex PCR, and TCRdb kept only the in-frame ones, dropping some. The sample records approximately 110,000 clones, roughly two thirds being singletons. Sequencing was carried out using peripheral blood. These receptors all come from a man at least 80 years old with acute or convalescent COVID-19.

This CDR3 is CASRIRGGSNQPQHF. As DNA, the CDR3 is TGTGCCAGCAGAATAAGGGGGGGAAGCAATCAGCCCCAGCATTTT. This chain joins TRBV6-5 and TRBJ1-5; D might be TRBD1 (6 bases). CDR1 MNHEY and CDR2 SVGAGI come from the germline V gene. Trimming stripped 6 bases from V and 1 base from J, with 13 bases between. CDR3 length equals 15 residues.

This clone was recorded once. The V and J genes are TRBV20-1 and TRBJ2-1; possible D gene TRBD1, 5 bases. Germline lookup yields CDR1 DFQATT and CDR2 SNEGSKA (reference sequence). The V end was cut by 3 bases, the J end by 9 bases, with 15 bases between. This CDR3 has 13 residues. The CDR3 nucleotides read TGCAGTGCTAGTCCCAATGGTAGGGGTGAGCAGTTCTTC. Translating gives CSASPNGRGEQFF.

The V gene is TRBV6-2 or TRBV6-3, the J gene TRBJ2-3; 10 bases align to TRBD2. This CDR3 region has 14 residues. The V gene end was trimmed by 5 bases and the J gene end by 7 bases; junction bases not matched to a gene: 6. Germline assignment: CDR1 MNHEY and CDR2 SVGEGT. The CDR3 nucleotides read TGTGCCAGCAGTGGGCTAGCGGGAGCGTATACGCAGTATTTT. The encoded protein is CASSGLAGAYTQYF.

This chain links TRBV19 with TRBJ1-5; D unclear. Trimming stripped 5 bases from V and 6 bases from J, with 14 bases between. Germline CDR1 LNHDA, CDR2 SQIVND (reference sequence). The CDR3 contains 14 residues. CDR3 nucleotides: TGTGCCAGTAGTGTCCTATCGGGAGGTCAGCCCCAGCATTTT. It codes for CASSVLSGGQPQHF.

CDR3 sequence reads: CASSLSVNEQFF. The DNA of the CDR3 is TGTGCCAGCAGCTTAAGCGTCAATGAGCAGTTCTTC. The chain employs TRBV7-9 and TRBJ2-1; no clear D gene. Trimming took off 2 bases at V and 6 bases at J, with 5 bases between the two ends. Germline lookup yields CDR1 SEHNR and CDR2 FQNEAQ (reference sequence). The CDR3 consists of 12 residues.

The chain employs TRBV5-6 and TRBJ2-5; 9 bases align to TRBD2. J was trimmed by 2 bases and V by 6 bases; bases with no gene match: 8. The CDR3 is 15 residues long. Germline lookup yields CDR1 SGHDT and CDR2 YYEEEE. The DNA of the CDR3 is TGTGCCAGCAACCGGGGGGCGGGAGGGCAAGAGACCCAGTACTTC. Translation gives CASNRGAGGQETQYF.

This clone was counted a few times. This sequence joins TRBV29-1 and TRBJ2-2, with 7 positions matching TRBD1. J was trimmed by 1 base and V by 7 bases; bases with no gene match: 3. Per germline, CDR1 SQVTM and CDR2 ANQGSEA. The CDR3 totals 13 residues. The CDR3 reads CSARTGNTGELFF. In DNA, the CDR3 is TGCAGCGCCAGGACAGGGAACACCGGGGAGCTGTTTTTT.

This chain joins TRBV6-1 and TRBJ1-3; D perhaps matches TRBD1 (6 bases). Per the germline V gene, CDR1 is MNHNS and CDR2 is SASEGT. Trimming shortened V by 3 bases and J by 0 bases, and 9 bases separated the two germline ends. The length of the CDR3 is 15 residues. CDR3 in amino acids: CASSEGHISGNTIYF. The CDR3 DNA is TGTGCCAGCAGTGAGGGACATATCTCTGGAAACACCATATATTTT.

This clone was recorded only once. DNA of the CDR3: TGTGCCAGCAGCACAGGGACTATAGGCAATGAGCAGTTCTTC. This sequence encodes CASSTGTIGNEQFF. The chain uses TRBV9 and TRBJ2-1; weak D call: TRBD2 (7 bases). CDR3 length: 14 amino acids. Germline V gene sequence: CDR1 SGDLS, CDR2 YYNGEE. Trimming shortened V by 4 bases and J by 6 bases, and 14 bases separated the two germline ends.

This clone was seen many times. J is TRBJ2-2 and V is TRBV6-5; D gene ambiguous. The CDR3 extends over 15 amino acids. Trimming removed 0 bases at V and 0 bases at J, with 5 bases between. Germline V gene sequence: CDR1 MNHEY, CDR2 SVGAGI. The CDR3 bases are TGTGCCAGCAGTTACTCGGCGGCGAACACCGGGGAGCTGTTTTTT. This encodes CASSYSAANTGELFF.

The V gene is TRBV7-8, the J gene TRBJ2-2; D possibly corresponds to TRBD2 (6 bases). Germline assignment: CDR1 SGHVS and CDR2 FQNEAQ. The CDR3 sequence is 17 residues long. Trimming shortened V by 7 bases and J by 1 base, and 19 bases separated the two germline ends. The CDR3 reads CASKTRGGTGNTGELFF. For the CDR3, the DNA is TGTGCCAGCAAGACAAGGGGCGGGACGGGGAACACCGGGGAGCTGTTTTTT.

This clone appeared a few times. The rearrangement joins TRBV23-1 to TRBJ2-1, with TRBD1 identical over 7 bases. TRBV23-1 falls under the ORF class, with uncertain function. The CDR3 totals 14 residues. V lost 8 bases and J lost 8; bases outside the gene matches: 12. The CDR3 here is CASGGQTTGDEQFF. Here the CDR3 DNA reads TGCGCCAGCGGGGGACAGACTACTGGGGATGAGCAGTTCTTC.

The chain is built from TRBV5-1 and TRBJ1-5; unclear D gene. There are 13 residues in the CDR3. The germline V and J ends were trimmed by 9 bases and 5 bases, with 15 bases remaining between them. Germline V gene lookup returns CDR1 SGHRS and CDR2 YFSETQ. The CDR3 loop reads CATPWEGYQPQHF. DNA of the CDR3: TGCGCCACCCCTTGGGAGGGTTATCAGCCCCAGCATTTT.

This clone came up once. This chain joins TRBV29-1 and TRBJ2-1; 7 bases agree with TRBD1. The CDR3 runs to 13 residues. CDR1 and CDR2 (germline): SQVTM, ANQGSEA. V gave up 8 bases and J gave up 5 bases; unmatched junction bases: 9. The DNA for the CDR3 is TGCAGCCACAAGGGGGCTGTAAACAATGAGCAGTTCTTC. Protein product: CSHKGAVNNEQFF.

The CDR3 sequence is CASSRDNSGANVLTF. The CDR3 nucleotides read TGTGCCAGCAGTCGGGACAACTCTGGGGCCAACGTCCTGACTTTC. This sequence joins TRBV2 and TRBJ2-6; D is perhaps TRBD1 (6 bases). This CDR3 is built from 15 residues. The germline V gene encodes CDR1 SNHLY and CDR2 FYNNEI. Trimming left V 5 bases short and J 0 bases short, with 8 bases between.

The chain has TRBV11-2 and TRBJ2-3, with a tentative D call TRBD2 (5 bases). This CDR3 region has 16 residues. Trimming left V 2 bases short and J 1 base short, with 13 bases between. Germline values: CDR1 SGHAT, CDR2 FQNNGV. The chain's CDR3 is CASSLPPSPGTDTQYF. CDR3 in DNA: TGTGCCAGCAGCTTACCCCCTAGCCCGGGCACAGATACGCAGTATTTT.

The V and J genes are TRBV9 and TRBJ1-3; D unresolved. CDR1 is SGDLS, CDR2 YYNGEE, per germline. V was pared by 4 bases and J by 0 bases, with 11 bases between. The CDR3 contains 15 residues. In nucleotides, the CDR3 is TGTGCCAGCAGCCCGCGGCAAGCCTCTGGAAACACCATATATTTT. Translation gives CASSPRQASGNTIYF.

This chain joins TRBV28 and TRBJ2-6, with TRBD1 identical over 8 bases. CDR3 length: 20 residues. Losses at the gene ends were 5 bases for V and 0 bases for J; bases not matched to a gene: 15. Germline V gene data show CDR1 as MDHEN and CDR2 as SYDVKM. CDR3 coding DNA: TGTGCCAGCAGTGCTCAGGGGGCACCGCGAATTTACTCTGGGGCCAACGTCCTGACTTTC. The encoded protein is CASSAQGAPRIYSGANVLTF. Full variable domain (outside the CDR3, taken from reference TRBV28 and TRBJ2-6): DVKVTQSSRYLVKRTGEKVFLECVQDMDHENMFWYRQDPGLGLRLIYFSYDVKMKEKGDIPEGYSVSREKKERFSLILESASTNQTSMYLCASSAQGAPRIYSGANVLTFGAGSRLTVL.

V gene TRBV5-6 combines with J gene TRBJ1-3; tentative D call: TRBD1 (5 bases). V was shortened by 5 bases and J by 3 bases, with 9 bases between the two germline ends. Per germline, CDR1 SGHDT and CDR2 YYEEEE. The CDR3 runs to 13 residues. The CDR3 sequence: CASRLGGGNTIYF. CDR3 sequence (DNA): TGTGCCAGCAGACTGGGGGGTGGAAACACCATATATTTT.

The genes are TRBV29-1 and TRBJ1-2; no definite D call. Trimming pared 4 bases from V and 6 bases from J, leaving 9 bases between. The CDR3 runs 11 residues. Germline-derived CDR1 and CDR2 are SQVTM and ANQGSEA. The CDR3 region is CSVGAVDGYTF. The CDR3 DNA sequence: TGCAGCGTTGGGGCAGTTGATGGCTACACCTTC.

The chain is built from TRBV2 and TRBJ2-1; 11 positions match TRBD2. The CDR3 has 16 residues. Germline lookup yields CDR1 SNHLY and CDR2 FYNNEI. Unmatched junction bases numbered 14, after V lost 7 bases and J lost 9 bases. This chain's CDR3 is CASISGRGFKHGEQFF. For the CDR3, the DNA is TGTGCCAGCATTAGCGGGAGGGGATTTAAACACGGTGAGCAGTTCTTC.

This clone was seen a handful of times. The CDR3 ends on some other residue instead of the conserved phenylalanine or tryptophan, so this is likely a read error. The limits of the CDR3 on the DNA are not certain, so only TCRdb's listed CDR3 is given. The V gene is TRBV2, the J gene TRBJ2-3; TRBD1 was called by the table and not checked on the DNA. The CDR3 length is 12 residues, termini included. Germline CDR1 is SNHLY and CDR2 is FYNNEI. The CDR3 spells CASSDRGQRQLS.

The rearrangement uses TRBV25-1 and TRBJ2-1, with D maybe TRBD2 (6 bases). V lost 4 bases, J lost 6 bases, and 13 bases lay in between. CDR3 length: 14 amino acids. Germline V lookup: CDR1 MGHDK, CDR2 SYGVNS. CDR3 sequence reads: CASSARAGINEQFF. The CDR3 DNA reads as TGTGCCAGCAGTGCCAGAGCGGGCATCAATGAGCAGTTCTTC.

The sample holds a few counts of this clone. This chain connects TRBV6-5 to TRBJ2-7; 7 bases match TRBD1. This CDR3 comprises 14 residues. After removal of 7 bases from V and 1 base from J, the junction contained 7 bases not matched to a gene. The germline V gene has CDR1 MNHEY and CDR2 SVGAGI. The CDR3 loop reads CASKFGTASYEQYF. In DNA, the CDR3 is TGTGCCAGCAAATTTGGGACAGCTTCCTACGAGCAGTACTTC.

Here the CDR3 reads CASSEVAGRRSDTQYF. For the CDR3, the DNA is TGTGCCAGCAGTGAGGTAGCGGGGCGACGGTCAGATACGCAGTATTTT. This chain uses TRBV25-1 with TRBJ2-3; 8 positions agree with TRBD2. From germline, CDR1 is MGHDK and CDR2 SYGVNS. The V and J ends lost 3 bases and 4 bases, in that order; junction bases with no gene match: 9. CDR3 length: 16 residues.

The chain is built from TRBV29-1 and TRBJ2-3, with D perhaps given as TRBD1 or TRBD2 (5 bases each). Looked up from germline, CDR1 is SQVTM and CDR2 is ANQGSEA. Trimming left V 7 bases short and J 0 bases short, with 14 bases between. The CDR3 consists of 14 residues. The chain's CDR3 is CSGGFAASTDTQYF. CDR3 DNA sequence: TGCAGCGGGGGGTTTGCGGCTAGCACAGATACGCAGTATTTT.

The gene calls are TRBV6-4 and TRBJ1-5; no firm D call. The CDR3 covers 15 residues. V lost 10 bases, J lost 6 bases, and 22 bases lay in between. Per the germline V gene, CDR1 is MRHNA and CDR2 is SNTAGT. This chain's CDR3 is CAIPHPRGWAQPQHF. CDR3 bases: TGTGCCATCCCCCATCCCCGGGGTTGGGCTCAGCCCCAGCATTTT.

V usage is TRBV24-1 and J usage is TRBJ2-2; a weak D match, TRBD2 (5 bases). Trimming pared 7 bases from V and 6 bases from J, leaving 14 bases between. The CDR3 runs to 14 residues. The V gene's germline CDR1 is KGHDR and CDR2 SFDVKD. The CDR3 DNA reads as TGTGCCACCAGCGAGGCGGGCACCCCCGGGGAGCTGTTTTTT. Protein product: CATSEAGTPGELFF.

This clone occurred a few times. The chain has TRBV18 and TRBJ1-3; no reliable D call. V was trimmed by 0 bases and J by 0 bases, leaving 9 bases between them. The CDR3 spans 16 residues. Germline-derived CDR1 and CDR2 are KGHSH and LQKENI. The CDR3 sequence is CASSPPSGSSGNTIYF. The DNA of the CDR3 is TGTGCCAGCTCACCACCCTCCGGGAGCTCTGGAAACACCATATATTTT.

The gene calls are TRBV9 and TRBJ1-1; 8 bases are a match to TRBD1. Germline loops: CDR1 SGDLS, CDR2 YYNGEE. This CDR3 comprises 14 residues. Trimming cost V 4 bases and J 3 bases; bases outside gene matches: 5. CDR3 DNA: TGTGCCAGCAGCACATCAGGGGGCCACACTGAAGCTTTCTTT. Amino acids: CASSTSGGHTEAFF.